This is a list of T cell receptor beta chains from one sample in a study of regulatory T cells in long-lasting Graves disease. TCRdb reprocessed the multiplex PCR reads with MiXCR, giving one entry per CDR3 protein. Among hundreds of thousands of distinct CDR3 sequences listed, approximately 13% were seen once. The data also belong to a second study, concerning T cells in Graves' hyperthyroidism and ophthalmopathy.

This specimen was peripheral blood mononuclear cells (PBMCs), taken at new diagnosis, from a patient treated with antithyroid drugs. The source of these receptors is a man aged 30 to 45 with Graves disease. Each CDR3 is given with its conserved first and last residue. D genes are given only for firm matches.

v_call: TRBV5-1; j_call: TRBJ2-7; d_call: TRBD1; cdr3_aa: CADTTGGSYEQYF
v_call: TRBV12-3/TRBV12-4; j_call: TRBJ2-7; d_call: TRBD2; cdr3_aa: CASSSGTSGRPYEQYF
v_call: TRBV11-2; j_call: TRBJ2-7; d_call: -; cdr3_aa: CASSDRDNSYEQYF
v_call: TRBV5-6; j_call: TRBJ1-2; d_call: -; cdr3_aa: CASSSRTAETLYGYTF
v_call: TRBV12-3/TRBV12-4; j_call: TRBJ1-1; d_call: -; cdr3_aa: CASIQQGLSEAFF
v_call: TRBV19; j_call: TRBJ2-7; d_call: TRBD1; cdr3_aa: CASSARTGGATYEQYF
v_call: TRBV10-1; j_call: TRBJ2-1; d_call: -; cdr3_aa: CASSESGSYNEQFF
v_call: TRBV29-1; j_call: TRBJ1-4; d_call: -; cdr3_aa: CSVDELDSGGKLFF
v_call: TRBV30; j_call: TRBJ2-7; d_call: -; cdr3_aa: CAWQGFGDEQYF
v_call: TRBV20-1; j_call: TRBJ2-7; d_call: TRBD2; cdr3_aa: CSARPSGGPYEQYF
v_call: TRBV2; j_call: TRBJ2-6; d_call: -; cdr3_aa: CASSVGFSSGANVLTF
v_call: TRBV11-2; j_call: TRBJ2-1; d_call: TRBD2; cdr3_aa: CASSFRSGSSYNEQFF
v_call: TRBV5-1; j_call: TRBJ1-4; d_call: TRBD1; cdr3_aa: CASSAGQGRNEKLFF
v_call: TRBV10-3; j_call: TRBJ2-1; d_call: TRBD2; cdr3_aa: CAISERLAGRYNEQFF
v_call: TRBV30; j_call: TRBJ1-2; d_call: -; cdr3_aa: CAWMGSGGGHGYTF